This T cell receptor beta chain stems from a study of regulatory T cells in long-lasting Graves disease. General study points: Persistent Graves' patients showed a TCR diversity that was lower than that of newly diagnosed ones. Accuracy might have suffered from few samples.

The table lists this clonotype with many counts. Its antigen is unidentified. Trimming took off 5 bases at V and 2 bases at J, with 12 bases between the two ends. In germline, CDR1 is LNHDA, CDR2 SQIVND (reference sequence). The CDR3 runs to 14 residues. The time point was: persistent/refractory GD, antithyroid drugs over 5 years with positive TRAb. Following extraction of RNA from PBMCs, that RNA was used to make the TCR library. The authors built TCR beta libraries using iRepertoire HTBI primers and Arm-PCR of CDR3 regions. In TCRdb, the multiplex PCR reads were re-called with MiXCR into one record per CDR3 protein. The sample has around 400,000 distinct CDR3 sequences, more than 20% seen once.

The sample in question was peripheral blood mononuclear cells (PBMCs), obtained when the disease was refractory, from a patient treated with antithyroid drugs. The rearrangement uses TRBV19 and TRBJ2-5; D may be TRBD1 (5 bases). The receptor was derived from a woman aged 40-49 years with Graves disease. The DNA of the CDR3 is TGTGCCAGTAGTCCTCGCCGACAGCAAGAGACCCAGTACTTC. Amino acid sequence: CASSPRRQQETQYF.